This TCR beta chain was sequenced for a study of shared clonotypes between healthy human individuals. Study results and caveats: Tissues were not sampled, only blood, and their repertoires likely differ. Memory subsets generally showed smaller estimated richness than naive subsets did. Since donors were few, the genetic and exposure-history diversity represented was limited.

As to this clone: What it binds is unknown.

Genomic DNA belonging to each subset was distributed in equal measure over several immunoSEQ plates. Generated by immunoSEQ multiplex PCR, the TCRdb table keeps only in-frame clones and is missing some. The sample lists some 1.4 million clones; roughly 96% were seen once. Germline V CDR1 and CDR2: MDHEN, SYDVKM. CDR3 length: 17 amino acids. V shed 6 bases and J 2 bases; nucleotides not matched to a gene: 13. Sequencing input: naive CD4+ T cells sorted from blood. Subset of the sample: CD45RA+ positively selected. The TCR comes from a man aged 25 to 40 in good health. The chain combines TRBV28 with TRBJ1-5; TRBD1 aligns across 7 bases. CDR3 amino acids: CASSRGAGGVGNQPQHF. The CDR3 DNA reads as TGTGCCAGCAGCCGCGGGGCAGGGGGAGTTGGCAATCAGCCCCAGCATTTT. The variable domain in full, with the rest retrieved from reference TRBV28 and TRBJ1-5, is DVKVTQSSRYLVKRTGEKVFLECVQDMDHENMFWYRQDPGLGLRLIYFSYDVKMKEKGDIPEGYSVSREKKERFSLILESASTNQTSMYLCASSRGAGGVGNQPQHFGDGTRLSIL.